This TCR beta chain was found in a study of T-cell reconstitution after alpha-beta-depleted transplantation in children. Unique molecular identifiers tagged the TCRbeta library. Each CDR3 protein is one row after TCRdb ran MiXCR on the PCR reads. The sample contains some 500,000 distinct CDR3 sequences, about 31% of which appear only once. The CDR3 contains 21 residues. V was shortened by 0 bases and J by 8 bases, with 34 bases between the two germline ends. Looked up from germline, CDR1 is MGHRA and CDR2 is YSYEKL. The TCR comes from a human donor who donated a stem cell graft to a child with aplastic anemia. This specimen consisted of PBMCs from the stem cell graft donor, obtained from the stem cell graft. V gene TRBV4-1 combines with J gene TRBJ1-2; tentatively, D is TRBD1 (6 bases). The CDR3 bases are TGCGCCAGCAGCCAAGATGAGGGGATCGGGGGGCCAAGAGCGGGGGCTGACGGCTACACCTTC. Its translation: CASSQDEGIGGPRAGADGYTF.